A selection of T cell receptor delta chains follows, all from one sample in a study of Vδ1+ human thymocytes. TCRdb reprocessed the multiplex PCR reads through CATT. Here the sample spans 50,000 to 75,000 delta-chain clones, around 15% being singletons. Input material: Vdelta1+ gamma-delta thymocytes from the thymus. Source of these receptors: a girl in the first two years of life who had congenital heart surgery. CDR3s include the opening cysteine and the closing phenylalanine or tryptophan. The order of the fields is V gene, clone size, J gene, D gene, CDR3 protein, CDR3 DNA. The D gene is left open where the match is weak. Not every row has a clone size; where given, it reads once, few, many or a size class.

TRDV2	NA	TRDJ1	TRDD3	CACDRVLGDTGTDKPIF	TGTGCCTGTGACAGGGTACTGGGGGATACCGGCACCGATAAACCCATCTTT
TRDV1	few	TRDJ1	TRDD2	CALGEIPTGTGRYKLIF	TGTGCTCTTGGGGAAATTCCTACGGGAACTGGTCGGTATAAACTCATCTTT
TRDV1	NA	TRDJ1	NA	CALGESGHPGGKLIF	TGTGCTCTTGGGGAATCAGGTCACCCAGGTGGTAAACTCATCTTT
TRDV1	few	TRDJ1	TRDD3	CALGDSIRSMYWGIQPTDKLIF	TGTGCTCTTGGGGACTCCATACGGTCTATGTACTGGGGGATACAACCCACCGATAAACTCATCTTT
TRDV1	NA	TRDJ1	NA	CALGAGHTPGPYTDKLIF	TGTGCTCTTGGGGCCGGGCATACTCCGGGTCCGTACACCGATAAACTCATCTTT
TRDV1	NA	TRDJ1	NA	CALGDSAFLGILVAKLIF	TGTGCTCTTGGGGATTCGGCCTTCCTCGGGATACTAGTCGCTAAACTCATCTTT
TRAV29/DV5	NA	TRDJ1	TRDD3	CAARGVPDVGDTSDRLIF	TGTGCAGCAAGAGGCGTTCCTGATGTTGGGGATACGTCCGATAGACTCATCTTT
TRDV1	NA	TRDJ1	TRDD3	CALGERKAVGGFRTDKLIF	TGTGCTCTTGGGGAAAGAAAGGCGGTAGGGGGATTTCGCACCGATAAACTCATCTTT
TRDV1	few	TRDJ1	TRDD3	CALGDWGWGADKLIF	TGTGCTCTTGGGGACTGGGGGTGGGGCGCCGATAAACTCATCTTT
TRDV1	few	TRDJ1	TRDD3	CALGKYGYWGTDKLIF	TGTGCTCTTGGGAAATACGGGTACTGGGGGACCGATAAACTCATCTTT
TRDV1	NA	TRDJ1	TRDD3	CALGELLSWGIRETDKLIF	TGTGCTCTTGGGGAACTGCTCTCGTGGGGGATACGTGAGACCGATAAACTCATCTTT
TRDV1	NA	TRDJ1	TRDD3	CALGELRAALRTGGYPDKLIF	TGTGCTCTCGGGGAACTCAGGGCAGCCCTACGTACTGGGGGATACCCCGATAAACTCATCTTT
TRDV1	NA	TRDJ1	TRDD3	CALGTATGGHTDKLIF	TGTGCTCTTGGCACGGCTACTGGGGGACACACCGATAAACTCATCTTT
TRDV2	few	TRDJ1	TRDD3	CACDPGGPPYTDKLIF	TGTGCCTGTGACCCTGGGGGACCCCCGTACACCGATAAACTCATCTTT
TRDV1	few	TRDJ1	TRDD3	CALGDRAFLGTFLGDTDKLIF	TGTGCTCTTGGGGACCGGGCCTTCCTGGGTACATTTCTGGGGGATACCGATAAACTCATCTTT